This record looks at one T cell receptor beta chain sequence and its context. Its target is not known. The record originates from a study of T cell repertoires in cytomegalovirus infection. Study-wide background: From public TCR beta signatures came an indication of both CMV infection and matching HLA type. Whole-study findings and limits: Summed frequency of public TCR beta families distinguished CMV carriers with the relevant HLA. Dominant in the ex vivo response were TCR beta clonotypes restricted by HLA-C and specific for CMV.

A single record per CDR3 protein comes from TCRdb applying MiXCR to the reads. The data show about 260,000 distinct CDR3 sequences, with approximately 9% seen just once and around 16% held by the top ten. There are 12 residues in the CDR3. V was clipped by 6 bases and J by 7 bases, with 12 bases between them. Germline CDR1 reads MNHNS; CDR2 reads SASEGT. The sequence was collected from a human donor in good health (CMV status not recorded). Some clones in this sample may be carry-over from other donors' samples. This chain joins TRBV6-1 and TRBJ2-5; tentatively, D is TRBD1 or TRBD2 (5 bases each). The source material was PBMCs. This CDR3 reads CASSRDPGTQYF. The CDR3 DNA follows: TGTGCCAGCAGCCGGGACCCGGGGACCCAGTACTTC.